The 8 T cell receptor beta chains below were found in one sample sequenced in a study of CD4 T cells in relation to SARS-CoV-2 and coronaviruses. The repertoire was sequenced with immunoSEQ multiplex PCR; TCRdb's copy has only in-frame clones and lacks some. The table shows about 65,000 clones, with about 90% occurring only once. Unexposed donor CD4+ T cells date from 2011-2018, before the COVID-19 pandemic. The specimen sequenced was memory CD4+ T cells from PBMCs. The receptors were sampled from a human donor in good health.

The chain carries TRBV6-4 and TRBJ1-6; 9 nucleotides agree with TRBD1. The germline V gene encodes CDR1 MRHNA and CDR2 SNTAGT. Trimming removed 3 bases from V and 6 bases from J; junction bases left unmatched: 3. There are 15 residues in the CDR3. The CDR3 here is CASSEDRGGNSPLHF. CDR3 nucleotide sequence: TGTGCCAGCAGTGAGGACAGGGGTGGTAATTCACCCCTCCACTTT.

The rearrangement uses TRBV28 and TRBJ2-7; no reliable D call. From germline, CDR1 is MDHEN and CDR2 SYDVKM. This CDR3 has 12 residues. Trimming stripped 2 bases from V and 2 bases from J, with 4 bases between. In DNA form, the CDR3 reads TGTGCCAGCAGTTTAAAACCCTACGAGCAGTACTTC. It specifies CASSLKPYEQYF.

This chain connects TRBV5-1 to TRBJ2-7; D not resolved. Germline CDR1 and CDR2: SGHRS and YFSETQ. The CDR3 is made up of 15 amino acids. Trimming took off 4 bases at V and 2 bases at J, with 16 bases between the two ends. CDR3 residues: CASSPFAGAAYEQYF. The CDR3 DNA follows: TGCGCCAGCAGCCCCTTCGCCGGCGCCGCCTACGAGCAGTACTTC.

The chain recombines TRBV11-3 with TRBJ2-1, with a tentative D call TRBD2 (6 bases). Germline V lookup: CDR1 SGHNT, CDR2 YENEEA. The CDR3 is made up of 15 amino acids. Trimming removed 0 bases from V and 3 bases from J, with 9 bases in between. The CDR3, as DNA: TGTGCCAGCAGCTTAGAGGGGGGACTCTACAATGAGCAGTTCTTC. It translates to CASSLEGGLYNEQFF.

This clone was found once. The rearrangement links TRBV10-2 to TRBJ2-3; 15 bases match TRBD2. J lost 5 bases, V lost 5 bases, and 5 bases had no gene match. The CDR3 is 16 residues long. Per germline, CDR1 WSHSY and CDR2 SAAADI. In nucleotides, the CDR3 is TGCGCCAGCAGTACTGGGACTAGCGGGAGGATAGATACGCAGTATTTT. Translation gives CASSTGTSGRIDTQYF.

This chain connects TRBV7-3 to TRBJ2-5; TRBD2 matches 12 bases. V was clipped by 5 bases and J by 1 base; unmatched bases: 2. The germline V gene encodes CDR1 SGHTA and CDR2 FQGTGA. The CDR3 covers 15 residues. CDR3 sequence reads: CASSPTSGSQETQYF. CDR3 DNA sequence: TGTGCCAGCAGCCCGACTAGCGGGAGCCAAGAGACCCAGTACTTC. Full variable domain (outside the CDR3, taken from reference TRBV7-3 and TRBJ2-5): GAGVSQTPSNKVTEKGKYVELRCDPISGHTALYWYRQSLGQGPEFLIYFQGTGAADDSGLPNDRFFAVRPEGSVSTLKIQRTERGDSAVYLCASSPTSGSQETQYFGPGTRLLVL.

This clone appeared a single time. The rearrangement uses TRBV5-1 and TRBJ2-3, with D perhaps being TRBD1 or TRBD2 (5 bases each). This CDR3 has 14 residues. V shed 0 bases and J shed 4 bases, with 9 bases lying between them. Germline CDR1 reads SGHRS; CDR2 reads YFSETQ. Written as DNA, the CDR3 is TGCGCCAGCAGCTTGGGCAGGGAGTCAGATACGCAGTATTTT. Translation: CASSLGRESDTQYF.

CDR3 DNA sequence: TGTGCCAGCAGCTTAGCGTTCGACCGTCATGAAGCTTTCTTT. Protein: CASSLAFDRHEAFF. This chain links TRBV7-8 with TRBJ1-1; D gene unclear. Germline V lookup: CDR1 SGHVS, CDR2 FQNEAQ. The V end lost 0 bases, the J end lost 7 bases, and 12 bases lay between the germline ends. This CDR3 region has 14 residues.